A selection of T cell receptor beta chains follows, all from one sample in a study of early T cells in non-severe SARS-CoV-2 infection. MiXCR, run by TCRdb on the 5' RACE reads, gives a single entry per CDR3 protein. The sample has some 80,000 distinct CDR3 sequences; around 12% are singletons. The sample was whole blood. The source of these receptors is an adult who was a healthcare worker with PCR-confirmed SARS-CoV-2 infection or an uninfected control (not recorded which). Both conserved end residues are part of each CDR3. Fields, in order: clone size, V gene, J gene, D gene, CDR3 DNA, CDR3 protein. The D gene is left open where the match is weak. Only some rows state a clone size, as once, few, many or a class for expanded clones.

abundance: -
v_gene: TRBV19
j_gene: TRBJ1-5
d_gene: -
CDR3nt: TGTGCCAGTAGTATAGATCAATCGGGTCCCCAGCATTTT
CDR3aa: CASSIDQSGPQHF

abundance: many
v_gene: TRBV2
j_gene: TRBJ2-7
d_gene: -
CDR3nt: TGTGCCAGCAGGGGACCGCCCTCCGAGCAGTACTTC
CDR3aa: CASRGPPSEQYF

abundance: few
v_gene: TRBV28
j_gene: TRBJ2-5
d_gene: TRBD2
CDR3nt: TGTGCCAGCAGTCTCCGGCGCGGGAGTGAGACCCAGTACTTC
CDR3aa: CASSLRRGSETQYF

abundance: many
v_gene: TRBV7-3
j_gene: TRBJ2-7
d_gene: -
CDR3nt: TGTGCCAGCAGCCCCCCAGGGGGGGACGAGCAGTACTTC
CDR3aa: CASSPPGGDEQYF

abundance: many
v_gene: TRBV28
j_gene: TRBJ1-1
d_gene: -
CDR3nt: TGTGCCATGACCCAGGGGAAGGGCATGAACACTGAAGCTTTCTTT
CDR3aa: CAMTQGKGMNTEAFF

abundance: -
v_gene: TRBV7-3
j_gene: TRBJ2-1
d_gene: -
CDR3nt: TGTGCCGGCAGCTTAAACGTAGGGGTTTACAATGAGCAGTTCTTC
CDR3aa: CAGSLNVGVYNEQFF

abundance: -
v_gene: TRBV3-1
j_gene: TRBJ2-2
d_gene: -
CDR3nt: TGTGCCAGCAGCCAAGTGGGGACCGGGGAGCTGTTTTTT
CDR3aa: CASSQVGTGELFF

abundance: many
v_gene: TRBV20-1
j_gene: TRBJ1-1
d_gene: -
CDR3nt: TGCAGTGCCACACCCAGGGTACAAGCTTTCTTT
CDR3aa: CSATPRVQAFF

abundance: -
v_gene: TRBV7-9
j_gene: TRBJ2-5
d_gene: -
CDR3nt: TGTGCCAGCAGCTTACAGGGGAGTGGGGTAGAGACCCAGTACTTC
CDR3aa: CASSLQGSGVETQYF

abundance: many
v_gene: TRBV28
j_gene: TRBJ2-3
d_gene: TRBD1
CDR3nt: TGTGCCAGCAGGACAGGGTCAGCAGATACGCAGTATTTT
CDR3aa: CASRTGSADTQYF

abundance: once
v_gene: TRBV30
j_gene: TRBJ1-6
d_gene: TRBD1
CDR3nt: TGTGCCTGGAGTAGGGACAGCGCTGGTAATTCACCCCTCCACTTT
CDR3aa: CAWSRDSAGNSPLHF

abundance: few
v_gene: TRBV6-5
j_gene: TRBJ2-1
d_gene: -
CDR3nt: TGTGCCAGCGGGCCGGAAGGCAGCTCCTACAATGAGCAGTTCTTC
CDR3aa: CASGPEGSSYNEQFF

abundance: -
v_gene: TRBV2
j_gene: TRBJ2-1
d_gene: -
CDR3nt: TGTGCCAGCAGTGAAGCGCTGAGGGTCCTAAATGAGCAGTTCTTC
CDR3aa: CASSEALRVLNEQFF

abundance: -
v_gene: TRBV6-2/TRBV6-3
j_gene: TRBJ2-7
d_gene: TRBD2
CDR3nt: TGTGCCAGCAGTTACGGTGGGGGACTAGCGGGTTCGTATGACTACGAGCAGTACTTC
CDR3aa: CASSYGGGLAGSYDYEQYF

abundance: few
v_gene: TRBV10-3
j_gene: TRBJ2-5
d_gene: -
CDR3nt: TGTGCCATCAGCCGGCAGGGCGGAGGCCAAGAGACCCAGTACTTC
CDR3aa: CAISRQGGGQETQYF

abundance: -
v_gene: TRBV7-9
j_gene: TRBJ2-1
d_gene: -
CDR3nt: TGTGCCAGCAGCTTAATGGATGAGCAGTTCTTC
CDR3aa: CASSLMDEQFF

abundance: many
v_gene: TRBV7-9
j_gene: TRBJ2-6
d_gene: TRBD1
CDR3nt: TGTGCCAGCAGCCTACTAACAGGGGGCTCTGGGGCCAACGTCCTGACTTTC
CDR3aa: CASSLLTGGSGANVLTF

abundance: few
v_gene: TRBV28
j_gene: TRBJ2-7
d_gene: TRBD2
CDR3nt: TGTGCCAGCAGGCCCAGCGGGAGGCATCCCTACGAGCAGTACTTC
CDR3aa: CASRPSGRHPYEQYF

abundance: -
v_gene: TRBV20-1
j_gene: TRBJ2-3
d_gene: TRBD2
CDR3nt: TGCAGTGCTCCCTCGTCTGAGGCGGGAGGGTACACAGATACGCAGTATTTT
CDR3aa: CSAPSSEAGGYTDTQYF

abundance: few
v_gene: TRBV7-2
j_gene: TRBJ2-5
d_gene: TRBD1
CDR3nt: TGTGCCAGCGGCGGGACAGGGATACAGACCCAGTACTTC
CDR3aa: CASGGTGIQTQYF

abundance: many
v_gene: TRBV28
j_gene: TRBJ2-7
d_gene: -
CDR3nt: TGTGCCAGCAGTTTATCAGGAGACGAGCAGTACTTC
CDR3aa: CASSLSGDEQYF

abundance: many
v_gene: TRBV27
j_gene: TRBJ2-1
d_gene: -
CDR3nt: TGTGCCAGCAGTTCCTCTTCCTCCCAGCTGGGATTCTACAATGAGCAGTTCTTC
CDR3aa: CASSSSSSQLGFYNEQFF

abundance: many
v_gene: TRBV4-1
j_gene: TRBJ1-5
d_gene: -
CDR3nt: TGCGCCAGCAGCCAAGGACCACAGGGAACTAATCAGCCCCAGCATTTT
CDR3aa: CASSQGPQGTNQPQHF

abundance: -
v_gene: TRBV20-1
j_gene: TRBJ2-3
d_gene: TRBD2
CDR3nt: TGCAGTGCTAGAGGACTAGCGGGGGTCACAGATACGCAGTATTTT
CDR3aa: CSARGLAGVTDTQYF

abundance: many
v_gene: TRBV7-8
j_gene: TRBJ1-1
d_gene: -
CDR3nt: TGTGCCAGCAGCTTCGCCCACACTGAAGCTTTCTTT
CDR3aa: CASSFAHTEAFF

abundance: few
v_gene: TRBV2
j_gene: TRBJ2-3
d_gene: TRBD2
CDR3nt: TGTGCCAGCAGTGAAGAGGCGGGAGTGGCAGATACGCAGTATTTT
CDR3aa: CASSEEAGVADTQYF

abundance: -
v_gene: TRBV7-3
j_gene: TRBJ2-3
d_gene: TRBD2
CDR3nt: TGTGCCAGCAGCTTATCGACTAGCAGTACAGATACGCAGTATTTT
CDR3aa: CASSLSTSSTDTQYF

abundance: -
v_gene: TRBV18
j_gene: TRBJ2-1
d_gene: -
CDR3nt: TGTGCCAGCTCACTGGACCGTCCCGGAGTGGGCGAGCAGTTCTTC
CDR3aa: CASSLDRPGVGEQFF

abundance: few
v_gene: TRBV28
j_gene: TRBJ2-5
d_gene: -
CDR3nt: TGTGCCAGCAGTCCCTCCGGGGGGCGCAGAGAGACCCAGTACTTC
CDR3aa: CASSPSGGRRETQYF

abundance: -
v_gene: TRBV29-1
j_gene: TRBJ1-3
d_gene: TRBD1
CDR3nt: TGCAGCGTTTTACAGGGACAGGACACCATATATTTT
CDR3aa: CSVLQGQDTIYF

abundance: few
v_gene: TRBV5-1
j_gene: TRBJ2-5
d_gene: -
CDR3nt: TGCGCCAGCAGCCCTCGGATACAAGAGACCCAGTACTTC
CDR3aa: CASSPRIQETQYF